These 3 T cell receptor beta chains share one sample of origin, sequenced in a study of cytomegalovirus exposure and HLA in healthy donors. The PCR used 60 Vbeta and 13 Jbeta primers. Profiling relied on immunoSEQ multiplex PCR, and the TCRdb table lists in-frame clones only, not all of them. Of 50,000 to 60,000 clones listed, over 70% are singletons. Material for sequencing was PBMCs. The receptors come from a man younger than 30 in good health and CMV-seronegative.

The chain recombines TRBV18 with TRBJ2-7, with D maybe TRBD1 (6 bases). The ends were cut back, 5 bases at V and 6 bases at J, with 14 bases in the middle. CDR3 length equals 13 residues. From germline, CDR1 is KGHSH and CDR2 LQKENI. The chain's CDR3 is CASSAGATGEQYF. The CDR3, as DNA: TGTGCCAGCTCAGCAGGGGCTACTGGCGAGCAGTACTTC.

J is TRBJ2-7 and V is TRBV9; 10 bases map to TRBD2. The germline CDR1 and CDR2 sequences are SGDLS and YYNGEE. The CDR3 is made up of 16 amino acids. With 0 bases clipped from V and 5 bases from J, the junction kept 8 bases outside the gene matches. The CDR3 reads CASSVAPSSGSHEQYF. The DNA for the CDR3 is TGTGCCAGCAGCGTAGCCCCGTCTAGCGGGAGTCACGAGCAGTACTTC.

The J gene is TRBJ2-7, the V gene TRBV14; a possible D gene is TRBD1 (6 bases). Per the germline V gene, CDR1 is SGHDN and CDR2 is FVKESK. The germline V and J ends were trimmed by 2 bases and 6 bases, with 14 bases remaining between them. CDR3 length: 14 amino acids. The CDR3 bases are TGTGCCAGCAGCCAAAGGTCAGGGGAGACCGAGCAGTACTTC. Protein product: CASSQRSGETEQYF. Together with reference TRBV14 and TRBJ2-7, the CDR3 gives the full variable domain: EAGVTQFPSHSVIEKGQTVTLRCDPISGHDNLYWYRRVMGKEIKFLLHFVKESKQDESGMPNNRFLAERTGGTYSTLKVQPAELEDSGVYFCASSQRSGETEQYFGPGTRLTVT.